What follows are 20 T cell receptor beta chains derived from one specimen sequenced in a study of regulatory T cells in long-lasting Graves disease. According to the study, TCR beta libraries were built with iRepertoire HTBI primers and CDR3-region Arm-PCR. TCRdb redid the calling of the multiplex PCR reads with MiXCR, one entry per CDR3 protein. The sample carries hundreds of thousands of distinct CDR3 sequences, 20% to 25% recorded once. Stated time point: persistent/refractory GD, antithyroid drugs over 5 years with positive TRAb. Isolated PBMC RNA provided the starting material for the TCR library. The source was peripheral blood mononuclear cells (PBMCs), collected when the disease was refractory, from a patient treated with antithyroid drugs. The receptors come from a female donor with Graves disease.

V gene TRBV14 combines with J gene TRBJ2-7, with 7 nucleotides matching TRBD1. Unmatched junction bases numbered 6, after V lost 7 bases and J lost 3 bases. CDR3 length equals 13 residues. Germline V lookup: CDR1 SGHDN, CDR2 FVKESK. CDR3 amino acids: CASTQTGSYEQYF. The CDR3 DNA reads as TGTGCCAGCACTCAGACAGGGAGCTACGAGCAGTACTTC.

This clonotype was seen many times. V and J are TRBV3-1 and TRBJ1-2; no firm D call. This CDR3 has 13 amino acids. The ends were cut back, 3 bases at V and 2 bases at J, with 7 bases in the middle. Germline CDR1 reads LGHDT; CDR2 reads YNNKEL (reference sequence). DNA of the CDR3: TGTGCCAGCAGCCAGGTGGTGAACTATGGCTACACCTTC. This codes for CASSQVVNYGYTF.

This clonotype was detected ten times or more. The chain has TRBV28 and TRBJ2-7; a weak D match, TRBD2 (6 bases). The CDR3 loop spans 14 amino acids. V lost 4 bases and J lost 2, with 12 bases in between. Germline V gene lookup returns CDR1 MDHEN and CDR2 SYDVKM. CDR3 sequence reads: CASSSGVGPYEQYF. CDR3 nucleotide sequence: TGTGCCAGCAGTTCGGGAGTGGGGCCCTACGAGCAGTACTTC.

The sample holds many counts of this clonotype. The gene calls are TRBV20-1 and TRBJ2-7; D remains unclear. CDR1 and CDR2 (germline): DFQATT, SNEGSKA (reference sequence). V was shortened by 3 bases and J by 3 bases, with 9 bases between the two germline ends. CDR3 length: 12 residues. The CDR3 coding sequence is TGCAGTGCTAGTAGTGGCAGCTACGAGCAGTACTTC. Amino acids: CSASSGSYEQYF.

V is TRBV19 and J is TRBJ2-1; TRBD2 matches 15 bases. The V gene's germline CDR1 is LNHDA and CDR2 SQIVND (reference sequence). CDR3 length: 16 amino acids. With V trimmed by 3 bases and J by 8 bases, 5 bases remained unmatched. The CDR3 region has the DNA TGTGCCAGTAGTATGGAAGGACTAGCGGGAGGGGATGAGCAGTTCTTC. It translates to CASSMEGLAGGDEQFF.

This chain uses TRBV5-1 with TRBJ2-5; the match to TRBD1 covers 10 bases. The CDR3 covers 15 residues. CDR1 is SGHRS, CDR2 YFSETQ, per germline. Germline trimming cut 4 bases from V and 5 bases from J; bases unmatched to any gene: 8. CDR3 residues: CASSRLTGGIETQYF. The CDR3 bases are TGCGCCAGCAGCCGGCTGACAGGGGGCATCGAGACCCAGTACTTC.

The chain links TRBV5-5 to TRBJ2-7; 14 positions match TRBD2. This CDR3 contains 15 residues. J was trimmed by 3 bases and V by 3 bases; bases with no gene match: 2. From germline, CDR1 is SGHKS and CDR2 YYEKEE (reference sequence). The CDR3 here is CASSWTSGRFYEQYF. The CDR3 nucleotides are TGTGCCAGCAGCTGGACTAGCGGGAGGTTCTACGAGCAGTACTTC.

J is TRBJ2-1 and V is TRBV6-2 or TRBV6-3; D may be TRBD1 or TRBD2 (5 bases each). The CDR3 runs 14 residues. Trimming stripped 4 bases from V and 6 bases from J, with 13 bases between. The germline V gene encodes CDR1 MNHEY and CDR2 SVGEGT. The CDR3 DNA follows: TGTGCCAGCAGTTCAAAAGGGACCTTCAATGAGCAGTTCTTC. Its protein is CASSSKGTFNEQFF.

This clonotype has just a few counts. The rearrangement joins TRBV15 to TRBJ2-6; TRBD1 aligns across 7 bases. The V gene's germline CDR1 is LNHNV and CDR2 YYDKDF (reference sequence). This CDR3 has 17 amino acids. The ends lost 4 bases at V and 12 bases at J; junction bases unmatched: 18. The chain's CDR3 is CATSTYPDRVVFGVLTF. CDR3 nucleotides: TGTGCCACCAGCACCTACCCAGACAGGGTGGTATTTGGCGTCCTGACTTTC.

The sample holds a few counts of this clonotype. The chain has TRBV29-1 and TRBJ2-7; tentatively, D is TRBD1 (6 bases). Trimming took off 7 bases at V and 1 base at J, with 14 bases between the two ends. This CDR3 is 13 amino acids long. CDR1 and CDR2 from the germline V gene are SQVTM and ANQGSEA. This CDR3 reads CSARSGVSYEQYF. In nucleotides, the CDR3 is TGCAGCGCGCGTTCAGGGGTGTCCTACGAGCAGTACTTC.

The chain links TRBV29-1 to TRBJ2-5; 7 bases line up with TRBD1. Germline V gives CDR1 SQVTM, CDR2 ANQGSEA. The CDR3 runs to 13 residues. V gave up 7 bases and J gave up 2 bases; unmatched junction bases: 7. CDR3: CSAPRTGQETQYF. In DNA form, the CDR3 reads TGCAGCGCGCCCCGGACAGGACAAGAGACCCAGTACTTC. The full variable domain, its missing parts supplied by reference TRBV29-1 and TRBJ2-5, is SAVISQKPSRDICQRGTSLTIQCQVDSQVTMMFWYRQQPGQSLTLIATANQGSEATYESGFVIDKFPISRPNLTFSTLTVSNMSPEDSSIYLCSAPRTGQETQYFGPGTRLLVL.

A word on this clonotype: A much larger clone lies one base from this, so it may be a read error. The CDR3 end shows no conserved phenylalanine or tryptophan, and so a read error is likely. The V gene is TRBV20-1, the J gene TRBJ2-7; D is possibly TRBD1 (6 bases). This CDR3 is 14 amino acids long. The V end was cut by 0 bases, the J end by 5 bases, with 14 bases between. The germline gives CDR1 DFQATT, CDR2 SNEGSKA (reference sequence). This chain's CDR3 is CSARDLGKGDEQYL. CDR3 coding DNA: TGCAGTGCTAGAGATTTAGGGAAGGGGGACGAGCAGTACCTC.

Notes on this clonotype: This sequence may be a read error, since a much larger clone differs from it by one base. V is TRBV28 and J is TRBJ1-1, with D perhaps TRBD1 (5 bases). From germline, CDR1 is MDHEN and CDR2 SYDVKM. V was pared by 6 bases and J by 10 bases, with 18 bases between. The CDR3 runs 13 residues. The CDR3 DNA is TGTGCCAGCAGCCCGGGAACGGGGCCGACAGCTTTCTTT. This sequence encodes CASSPGTGPTAFF.

The chain couples TRBV19 to TRBJ2-3; 8 nucleotides line up with TRBD1. Trimming took 4 bases from V and 0 from J; bases not matched to a gene: 3. CDR1 LNHDA and CDR2 SQIVND come from the germline V gene (reference sequence). This CDR3 is built from 15 residues. CDR3 DNA sequence: TGTGCCAGTAGTAACAGGGGGACTAGCACAGATACGCAGTATTTT. Protein product: CASSNRGTSTDTQYF.

This sequence joins TRBV25-1 and TRBJ2-2, with 8 bases that match TRBD2. The CDR3 contains 14 residues. Unmatched junction bases numbered 3, after V lost 8 bases and J lost 1 base. Germline V gene data show CDR1 as MGHDK and CDR2 as SYGVNS. In nucleotides, the CDR3 is TGTGCCAGCTCGAGCGGGAGGAACACCGGGGAGCTGTTTTTT. Amino acid sequence: CASSSGRNTGELFF.

The rearrangement joins TRBV20-1 to TRBJ2-7; D is uncertain. Germline lookup yields CDR1 DFQATT and CDR2 SNEGSKA (reference sequence). Between the trimmed V and J ends, which lost 0 bases and 5 bases, there was a span of 5 bases. CDR3 length equals 11 residues. The CDR3 spells CSARDWDEQYF. The CDR3 bases are TGCAGTGCTAGAGATTGGGACGAGCAGTACTTC.

This clonotype showed up just once. The chain employs TRBV6-1 and TRBJ1-4; D perhaps matches TRBD1 (5 bases). Deletions cut 5 bases from V and 4 bases from J, with 20 bases between. The CDR3 has 17 residues. In germline, CDR1 is MNHNS, CDR2 SASEGT. In DNA form, the CDR3 reads TGTGCCAGCAGTCACGGGACGAACACGAGGGGTAATGAAAAACTGTTTTTT. It encodes CASSHGTNTRGNEKLFF.

This clonotype was seen only a few times. The chain links TRBV7-2 to TRBJ2-1, with D uncertain. V was pared by 1 base and J by 0 bases, with 10 bases between. Germline-derived CDR1 and CDR2 are SGHTA and FQGNSA. CDR3 size: 16 residues. CDR3 region: CASSLVLQSSYNEQFF. In DNA form, the CDR3 reads TGTGCCAGCAGCTTAGTGTTACAAAGCTCCTACAATGAGCAGTTCTTC.

The chain is built from TRBV11-1 and TRBJ1-1; D is possibly TRBD1 (6 bases). Per germline, CDR1 SGHAT and CDR2 FQDESV (reference sequence). The CDR3 totals 14 residues. The germline V and J ends were trimmed by 3 bases and 1 base, with 9 bases remaining between them. Written as DNA, the CDR3 is TGTGCCAGCAGCTTTGGACAGTCGAACACTGAAGCTTTCTTT. It is translated as CASSFGQSNTEAFF.

There are many counts of this clonotype. The genes are TRBV14 and TRBJ2-7; no firm D call. The CDR3 consists of 13 residues. Trimming took 5 bases from V and 2 from J, leaving 10 bases between them. The germline V gene encodes CDR1 SGHDN and CDR2 FVKESK. The CDR3 loop reads CASSNGPTYEQYF. Written as DNA, the CDR3 is TGTGCCAGCAGCAATGGACCGACCTACGAGCAGTACTTC. The full variable domain, completed using reference TRBV14 and TRBJ2-7, is EAGVTQFPSHSVIEKGQTVTLRCDPISGHDNLYWYRRVMGKEIKFLLHFVKESKQDESGMPNNRFLAERTGGTYSTLKVQPAELEDSGVYFCASSNGPTYEQYFGPGTRLTVT.